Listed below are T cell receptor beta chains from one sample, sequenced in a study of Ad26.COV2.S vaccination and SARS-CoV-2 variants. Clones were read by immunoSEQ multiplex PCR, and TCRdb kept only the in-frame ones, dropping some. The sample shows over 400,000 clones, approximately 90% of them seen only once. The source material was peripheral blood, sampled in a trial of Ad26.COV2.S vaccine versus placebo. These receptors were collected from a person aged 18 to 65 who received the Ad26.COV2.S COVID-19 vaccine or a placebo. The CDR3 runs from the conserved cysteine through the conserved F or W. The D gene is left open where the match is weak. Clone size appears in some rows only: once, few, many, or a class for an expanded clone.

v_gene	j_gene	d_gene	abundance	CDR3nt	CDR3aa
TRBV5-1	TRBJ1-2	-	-	TGCGCCAGCAGCTTTATGGGAAACTATGGCTACACCTTC	CASSFMGNYGYTF
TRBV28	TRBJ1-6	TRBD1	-	TGTGCCAGCAGTTTGTTTGACAGGGGTGTACCTTCACCCCTCCACTTT	CASSLFDRGVPSPLHF
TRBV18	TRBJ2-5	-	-	TGTGCCAGCTCACCGAAACTTGAGACCCAGTACTTC	CASSPKLETQYF
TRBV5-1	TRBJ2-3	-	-	TGCGCCAGCAGCTATGGACTCGATACTTTCACAGATACGCAGTATTTT	CASSYGLDTFTDTQYF
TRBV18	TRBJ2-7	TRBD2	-	TGTGCCAGCTCACTGGCACCACTAGCGGGGGTCTACGAGCAGTACTTC	CASSLAPLAGVYEQYF
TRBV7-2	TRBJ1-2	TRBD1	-	TGTGCCAGCAGCTTAAGTTACAGGGGGGATGGCTACACCTTC	CASSLSYRGDGYTF
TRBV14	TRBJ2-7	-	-	TGTGCCAACCAGGATTCCTACGAGCAGTACTTC	CANQDSYEQYF
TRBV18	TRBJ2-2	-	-	TGTGCCAGCTCACTAGCGGCAAACACCGGGGAGCTGTTTTTT	CASSLAANTGELFF
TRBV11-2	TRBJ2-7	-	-	TGTGCCAGCAGCCAGGGACGGGAGCAGTACTTC	CASSQGREQYF
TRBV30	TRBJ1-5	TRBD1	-	TGTGCCTGGAGCTGGACAGGAGGCAATCAGCCCCAGCATTTT	CAWSWTGGNQPQHF
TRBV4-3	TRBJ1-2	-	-	TGCGCCAGCAGCCAAGTGGAGGGATCTGGGTATGGCTACACCTTC	CASSQVEGSGYGYTF
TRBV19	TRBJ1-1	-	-	TGTGCCAGTAGTATTGGTGGGCTGGGGAACACTGAAGCTTTCTTT	CASSIGGLGNTEAFF
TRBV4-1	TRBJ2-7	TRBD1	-	TGCGCCAGCAGCCAAGGGGCTGGGACAGGGGTTTCCTACGAGCAGTACTTC	CASSQGAGTGVSYEQYF
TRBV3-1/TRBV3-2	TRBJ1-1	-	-	TGTGCCAGCAGCCAAGAGCAGGATCTTCTGAACACTGAAGCTTTCTTT	CASSQEQDLLNTEAFF
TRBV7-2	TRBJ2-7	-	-	TGTGCCAGCAGCTTAGCGGGGGGCTACGAGCAGTACTTC	CASSLAGGYEQYF
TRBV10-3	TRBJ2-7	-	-	TGTGCCATAAAATTGGGGACACGGTCCTACGAGCAGTACTTC	CAIKLGTRSYEQYF
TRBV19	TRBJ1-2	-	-	TGTGCCAGTAGACCCCTCGGACCCCTTACCTATGGCTACACCTTC	CASRPLGPLTYGYTF
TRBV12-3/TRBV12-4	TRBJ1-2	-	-	TGTGCCAGCAGCCACCGGACGGATGGCTACACCTTC	CASSHRTDGYTF
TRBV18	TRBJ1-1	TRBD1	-	TGTGCCAGCTCACGCTCCGGGACAGGGGTAGGCACTGAAGCTTTCTTT	CASSRSGTGVGTEAFF
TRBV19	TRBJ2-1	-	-	TGTGCCAGTAGCCTGGACAGTCATGAGCAGTTCTTC	CASSLDSHEQFF
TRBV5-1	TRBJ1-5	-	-	TGCGCCAGCAGCCCGGAGGGGGTTCAGCCCCAGCATTTT	CASSPEGVQPQHF
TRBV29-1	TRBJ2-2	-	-	TGCAGCGTTGAAGAAATCAAGGCGAACACCGGGGAGCTGTTTTTT	CSVEEIKANTGELFF
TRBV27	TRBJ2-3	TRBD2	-	TGTGCCAGCAGACTGACTAGCGGGGGGGCAGATACGCAGTATTTT	CASRLTSGGADTQYF
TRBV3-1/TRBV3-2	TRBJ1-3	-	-	TGTGCCAGCAGCCAAGATGTGAGCTCTGGAAACACCATATATTTT	CASSQDVSSGNTIYF
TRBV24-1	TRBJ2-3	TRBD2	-	TGTGCCACCAGCAAGCGGGGGGGAAGCACAGATACGCAGTATTTT	CATSKRGGSTDTQYF
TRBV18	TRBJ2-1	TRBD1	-	TGTGCCAGCTCACCACCCTGGACAGGCATTTCGGAGCAGTTCTTC	CASSPPWTGISEQFF
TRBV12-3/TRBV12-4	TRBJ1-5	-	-	TGTGCCAGCAGTTTCACAGGGTTTCAGCCCCAGCATTTT	CASSFTGFQPQHF
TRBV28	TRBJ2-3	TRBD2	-	TGTGCCAGCAGTTTACCCAAGCGGGGGGGCCCGGATACGCAGTATTTT	CASSLPKRGGPDTQYF
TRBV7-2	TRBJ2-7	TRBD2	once	TGTGCCAGCAGCTTTGAACCACTACTAGCGGGGGGCTACGAGCAGTACTTC	CASSFEPLLAGGYEQYF
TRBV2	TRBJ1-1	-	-	TGTGCCAGCAGCGAGGGTCCCTACATGAACACTGAAGCTTTCTTT	CASSEGPYMNTEAFF
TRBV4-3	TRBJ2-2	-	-	TGCGCCAGCAGCCAAGATTGGGCCGGGGAGCTGTTTTTT	CASSQDWAGELFF
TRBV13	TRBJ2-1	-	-	TGTGCCAGCAGCTTAGGCCCGGCCAGGTCCTCCTACAATGAGCAGTTCTTC	CASSLGPARSSYNEQFF
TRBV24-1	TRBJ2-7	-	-	TGTGCCACCAGCTCAACCGGGACGAAATCCTACGAGCAGTACTTC	CATSSTGTKSYEQYF
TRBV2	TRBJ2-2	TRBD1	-	TGTGCCAGCATTCGGGACAGAAACACCGGGGAGCTGTTTTTT	CASIRDRNTGELFF
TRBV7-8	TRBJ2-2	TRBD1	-	TGTGCCAGCAGCCTTTGGGACAGGGGGGCCGGGGAGCTGTTTTTT	CASSLWDRGAGELFF
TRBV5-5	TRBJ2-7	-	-	TGTGCCAGCAGCTTATTAGTTGGGGCCTCCTACGAGCAGTACTTC	CASSLLVGASYEQYF
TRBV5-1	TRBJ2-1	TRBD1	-	TGCGCCAGCAGCTTGGAACAGGGGTATAATGAGCAGTTCTTC	CASSLEQGYNEQFF
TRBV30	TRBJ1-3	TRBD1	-	TGTGCCTGGAGCCTCGGGACAGCGGCGTACACCATATATTTT	CAWSLGTAAYTIYF
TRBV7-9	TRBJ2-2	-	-	TGTGCCAGCAGCCCACCGTCGGGGCTCGAGGACACCGGGGAGCTGTTTTTT	CASSPPSGLEDTGELFF
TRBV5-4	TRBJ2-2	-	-	TGTGCCAGCAGCGTCTCCGGGCCCTACACCGGGGAGCTGTTTTTT	CASSVSGPYTGELFF
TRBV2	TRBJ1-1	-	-	TGTGCCTCAAGGGCAGGGGACAACACTGAAGCTTTCTTT	CASRAGDNTEAFF